This TCR beta chain was profiled in a study of blood T cell repertoires in COVID-19. CDR1 is SGHAT, CDR2 FQDESV, per germline (reference sequence). This CDR3 comprises 15 residues. V was pared by 4 bases and J by 1 base, with 13 bases between. As processed by the authors: Amplification of reference gene primers was used by the study to estimate nucleated cell counts. Libraries were prepared by immunoSEQ multiplex PCR; TCRdb keeps only in-frame clonotypes and omits some of them. V and J calls plus clone size are reproduced from that table; the DNA served to infer D and trimming. The profile shows 350,000 or so clones, approximately 92% of them singletons. Participant ages covered about 18 to 89 years across about two dozen US areas. Clinical histories supplied by participants themselves formed the basis of cohort assignment.

The sequenced material came from PBMCs or T cells enriched from blood (not recorded which). This sequence was found in a woman aged 25-40 years who had recovered from COVID-19. V and J are TRBV11-1 and TRBJ1-1; no definite D call. The CDR3 reads CASSWVGGPNTEAFF. The DNA of the CDR3 is TGTGCCAGCAGCTGGGTGGGAGGGCCGAACACTGAAGCTTTCTTT.